These 22 T cell receptor beta chains were sequenced from one sample in a study of tumor and adjacent non-tumor tissue in lung cancer. The template was RNA from unsorted bulk tissue. Three rounds of nested PCR, following a modified ARM-PCR protocol, produced the TCRbeta library. TCRdb reanalysed the multiplex PCR reads using MiXCR and keeps one entry per CDR3 protein. The sample yields 91,000 or so distinct CDR3 sequences, about 72% seen once. Sequencing was done on a sample of lung tumor tissue. Receptors originate from a man aged 60-69 years with non-small cell lung cancer.

A note on this clonotype: One end of the junction is discordant with germline, which a read error may explain. V usage is TRBV7-2 and J usage is TRBJ2-6, with 9 bases aligning to TRBD1. The CDR3 consists of 20 residues. Germline-derived CDR1 and CDR2 are SGHTA and FQGNSA. Here the CDR3 reads CASSLRHPGQGSSGTNVLTF. The CDR3 DNA follows: TGTGCCAGCAGCTTACGCCACCCAGGACAGGGGTCTTCTGGGACCAACGTCCTGACTTTC.

With regard to this clonotype: It is likely a read error, because the conserved phenylalanine at the end of the CDR3 is missing. The genes are TRBV4-2 and TRBJ2-4; 9 positions agree with TRBD2. This CDR3 contains 19 residues. The germline V gene has CDR1 LGHNA and CDR2 YNFKEQ. The V segment lost 1 base and the J segment 0 bases; nucleotides outside the gene matches: 10. CDR3 sequence reads: CASSQAQTSGSLAKNIQYN. The DNA of the CDR3 is TGTGCCAGCAGCCAAGCGCAGACTAGCGGATCGTTAGCCAAAAACATTCAGTACAAC.

Details on this clonotype: A read error is likely, as this CDR3 ends without the conserved phenylalanine or tryptophan. The DNA is left out, because the CDR3 cannot be placed on it with certainty; the CDR3 is given as TCRdb lists it. The CDR3 region is CASSLPALGGDQETRYL. The chain employs TRBV5-4 and TRBJ2-5; TRBD2 is the table's D call and was not checked against the DNA. CDR1 and CDR2 from the germline V gene are SGHNT and YYREEE (reference sequence). Including both end residues, the CDR3 is 17 amino acids long.

Of note for this clonotype: One junction end disagrees with the germline gene, perhaps due to a read error. The chain uses TRBV12-3 or TRBV12-4 and TRBJ2-3; 8 nucleotides agree with TRBD2. The CDR3 extends over 17 amino acids. The CDR3 sequence is CANSLKLAGGGTDTQYF. The CDR3 DNA sequence: TGTGCCAACAGTTTAAAATTGGCGGGGGGTGGCACAGATACGCAGTATTTT.

This rearrangement joins TRBV11-3 to TRBJ1-3, with a possible D match to TRBD1 (6 bases). This CDR3 spans 14 amino acids. Per germline, CDR1 SGHNT and CDR2 YENEEA. This chain's CDR3 is CVISFGQNGNTIYF. The CDR3 region has the DNA TGTGTAATCAGCTTCGGACAGAATGGAAACACCATATATTTT. The full variable domain, its missing parts supplied by reference TRBV11-3 and TRBJ1-3, is EAGVVQSPRYKIIEKKQPVAFWCNPISGHNTLYWYLQNLGQGPELLIRYENEEAVDDSQLPKDRFSAERLKGVDSTLKIQPAELGDSAVYLCVISFGQNGNTIYFGEGSWLTVV.

In this sample, this clonotype turned up once. A much more abundant neighbour one base away suggests this may be a read error. CDR3 DNA sequence: TGCAGTGCTAGTGCTGGGGCCGATGGCTACACCTTC. It codes for CSASAGADGYTF. This chain uses TRBV20-1 with TRBJ1-2; D is perhaps TRBD1 (5 bases). This CDR3 comprises 12 residues. V was shortened by 3 bases and J by 6 bases, with 11 bases between the two germline ends. CDR1 is DFQATT, CDR2 SNEGSKA, per germline (reference sequence).

On this clonotype itself: A much more abundant neighbour one base away suggests this may be a read error. CDR3 nucleotide sequence: TGCGCCAGCAGCTTGAAGACAAGGGGGGGAGAGACCCAGTACTTC. Translated: CASSLKTRGGETQYF. The chain links TRBV5-1 to TRBJ2-5, with a tentative D call TRBD2 (7 bases). This CDR3 is 15 amino acids long. The V end lost 1 base, the J end lost 4 bases, and 14 bases lay between the germline ends. Germline values: CDR1 SGHRS, CDR2 YFSETQ.

Concerning this clonotype itself: A much larger clone differs from this one at a single base, so this may be a read error. V gene TRBV13 combines with J gene TRBJ2-1; D call uncertain. The ends were cut back, 2 bases at V and 7 bases at J, with 18 bases in the middle. The CDR3 consists of 16 residues. CDR1 and CDR2 (germline): PRHDT, FYEKMQ (reference sequence). In DNA, the CDR3 is TGTGCCAGCAGCTTATATAGGTTTAGCCTGACTAATGAGCAGTTCTTC. It encodes CASSLYRFSLTNEQFF.

The chain joins TRBV5-1 to TRBJ2-2, with 7 nucleotides matching TRBD2. V was pared by 5 bases and J by 3 bases, with 13 bases of the junction left unmatched. Per germline, CDR1 SGHRS and CDR2 YFSETQ. The CDR3 covers 17 residues. The CDR3 protein is CASSSSAGVSDTGELFF. The CDR3 coding sequence is TGCGCCAGCAGTTCGAGCGCGGGGGTCAGCGACACCGGGGAGCTGTTTTTT.

The J gene is TRBJ2-1, the V gene TRBV11-3; no definite D call. Between the trimmed V and J ends, which lost 6 bases and 0 bases, there was a span of 15 bases. The CDR3 length is 16 residues. Germline values: CDR1 SGHNT, CDR2 YENEEA. The CDR3 loop is CASRPALRNSYNEQFF. The CDR3 nucleotides read TGTGCCAGCAGGCCCGCCCTGAGAAACTCCTACAATGAGCAGTTCTTC.

This clonotype was observed at least ten times. The chain is built from TRBV4-2 and TRBJ2-2, with 9 positions matching TRBD1. V lost 2 bases to trimming and J lost 5 bases; unmatched junction nucleotides: 3. Germline values: CDR1 LGHNA, CDR2 YNFKEQ. This CDR3 has 15 residues. CDR3 loop: CASSQPGQGTGELFF. Here the CDR3 DNA reads TGTGCCAGCAGCCAACCGGGACAGGGAACCGGGGAGCTGTTTTTT.

A word on this clonotype: Its ends do not fully match the called genes, so a read error is possible. The CDR3 bases are TGCAGTGCCCAGATGGCTAGCGATCCCCGGGCCGGGGTGCTGTTTTTT. Its protein product is CSAQMASDPRAGVLFF. The gene calls are TRBV20-1 and TRBJ2-2, with D perhaps matching TRBD2 (6 bases). Germline loops: CDR1 DFQATT, CDR2 SNEGSKA (reference sequence). This CDR3 has 16 amino acids.

V and J are TRBV11-3 and TRBJ2-6; tentatively, D is TRBD2 (6 bases). The V gene's germline CDR1 is SGHNT and CDR2 YENEEA. Trimming shortened V by 5 bases and J by 8 bases, and 19 bases separated the two germline ends. The length of the CDR3 is 16 residues. The CDR3 DNA reads TGTGCCAGCAGCGAAAGGTCGGGAGCAGGGACCAACGTCCTGACTTTC. This translates into CASSERSGAGTNVLTF. Using reference TRBV11-3 and TRBJ2-6 for the parts outside the CDR3, the full variable domain is EAGVVQSPRYKIIEKKQPVAFWCNPISGHNTLYWYLQNLGQGPELLIRYENEEAVDDSQLPKDRFSAERLKGVDSTLKIQPAELGDSAVYLCASSERSGAGTNVLTFGAGSRLTVL.

In its sample, this clonotype was seen once. One junction end does not reproduce the germline sequence, and a read error may be involved. The J gene is TRBJ2-2, the V gene TRBV20-1; tentatively, D is TRBD2 (5 bases). CDR1 and CDR2 (germline): DFQATT, SNEGSKA (reference sequence). The CDR3 covers 14 residues. The CDR3 DNA reads as TGCAGTGCACAAATCGGGTCCAACACCGGGGAGCTGCTTTTT. Encoded protein: CSAQIGSNTGELLF.

Comments on this clonotype: At one end the junction does not follow the germline gene, possibly because of a read error. The chain joins TRBV13 to TRBJ2-7, with D possibly being TRBD2 (6 bases). The germline V gene encodes CDR1 PRHDT and CDR2 FYEKMQ (reference sequence). This CDR3 has 12 residues. For the CDR3, the DNA is TGCGCCAGCAGCTTAGGACCGGGAGTGCAGTACTTC. This gives the protein CASSLGPGVQYF.

Remarks on this clonotype: Likely a read error: the CDR3 ends without its conserved phenylalanine or tryptophan. The chain carries TRBV11-2 and TRBJ2-7; 10 positions match TRBD1. The germline V gene encodes CDR1 SGHAT and CDR2 FQNNGV. This CDR3 contains 17 residues. The J segment lost 7 bases and the V segment lost 3 bases, leaving 15 bases of the junction unmatched. CDR3 sequence: CASSFSQGTGVSSEQYI. The CDR3 nucleotides are TGTGCCAGCAGCTTCTCGCAGGGGACAGGGGTGTCATCGGAGCAGTACATC.

Turning to this clonotype: A much larger clonotype is one base distant, so this may be a read error. The gene calls are TRBV5-1 and TRBJ1-1, with D perhaps TRBD1 (5 bases). CDR3 size: 14 residues. The V end lost 4 bases, the J end lost 1 base, and 11 bases lay between the germline ends. Germline V gene sequence: CDR1 SGHRS, CDR2 YFSETQ. DNA for the CDR3: TGCGCCAGCAGCCATGGGGCTGCGAACACTGAAGCTTTCTTT. The encoded protein is CASSHGAANTEAFF.

This clonotype has just a few counts. Since a much larger clone is just one base distant, this may be a read error. The chain is built from TRBV29-1 and TRBJ2-1; D call uncertain. Trimming took off 8 bases at V and 5 bases at J, with 10 bases between the two ends. CDR1 SQVTM and CDR2 ANQGSEA come from the germline V gene. The CDR3 is 11 amino acids. For the CDR3, the DNA is TGCAGCATCGCCGGGCACAATGAGCAGTTCTTC. It is translated as CSIAGHNEQFF.

As regards this clonotype: It may be a read error: a sequence one base away is much more abundant. The CDR3 spells CASSRSYGYTF. The CDR3 DNA reads as TGTGCCAGCAGCAGGTCTTATGGCTACACCTTC. This chain uses TRBV28 with TRBJ1-2; unclear D gene. Trimming removed 6 bases at V and 5 bases at J, with 7 bases between. This CDR3 has 11 residues. The germline gives CDR1 MDHEN, CDR2 SYDVKM.

A remark on this clonotype: A junction end diverges from the germline sequence, so it may reflect a read error. The V and J genes are TRBV28 and TRBJ2-2, with a possible D match to TRBD2 (6 bases). The CDR3 has 16 residues. CDR1 is MDHEN, CDR2 SYDVKM, per germline. The CDR3 sequence is CDSSVASGRYTGELFF. CDR3 coding DNA: TGTGACAGCAGTGTAGCGAGCGGGCGGTACACCGGGGAGCTGTTTTTT.

The table lists this clonotype with many counts. This chain connects TRBV30 to TRBJ2-7; 7 bases are a match to TRBD2. V shed 4 bases, J shed 3 bases, and the junction held 0 bases outside the gene matches. The CDR3 contains 11 residues. Germline V gives CDR1 GTSNPN, CDR2 SVGIG (reference sequence). The CDR3 DNA follows: TGTGCCTGGACTAGCGGCTACGAGCAGTACTTC. Protein product: CAWTSGYEQYF. Together with reference TRBV30 and TRBJ2-7, the CDR3 gives the full variable domain: SQTIHQWPATLVQPVGSPLSLECTVEGTSNPNLYWYRQAAGRGLQLLFYSVGIGQISSEVPQNLSASRPQDRQFILSSKKLLLSDSGFYLCAWTSGYEQYFGPGTRLTVT.

This clonotype was seen a few times. The rearrangement uses TRBV5-1 and TRBJ1-1; 9 positions match TRBD1. CDR3 length: 15 amino acids. Trimming removed 0 bases from V and 2 bases from J; junction bases left unmatched: 2. From germline, CDR1 is SGHRS and CDR2 YFSETQ. The CDR3 here is CASSLGDRVNTEAFF. Written as DNA, the CDR3 is TGCGCCAGCAGCTTGGGGGACAGGGTTAACACTGAAGCTTTCTTT.